The 10 T cell receptor beta chains below come from one sample, sequenced in a study of shared clonotypes between healthy human individuals (dated by TCRdb to 2018 to 2021). Library preparation was by the immunoSEQ multiplex PCR assay. The table was pulled from immuneACCESS by TCRdb, which kept in-frame rearrangements only. Such tables lose some clones; where checked, under half of the loss comes from unresolved V genes, and the rest has no known cause. This sample gives a few million clones in total; more than 80% of them show up just once. The ten largest clones take up over 0.12% of the sample. The sequenced material came from naive CD4+ T cells sorted from blood. The sample's cell subset or site, from its label and the paper: CD45RA+ positively selected. The receptors originated from a man aged 18 to 30 in good health.

The rearrangement uses TRBV2 and TRBJ2-7; D not resolved. V was clipped by 4 bases and J by 5 bases, with 6 bases between them. The CDR3 has 11 residues. Germline V gene lookup returns CDR1 SNHLY and CDR2 FYNNEI. The CDR3 spells CASSASHEQYF. The CDR3 coding sequence is TGTGCCAGCAGTGCCTCGCACGAGCAGTACTTC.

The V call is TRBV2, the J call TRBJ2-7; perhaps D is TRBD1 or TRBD2 (5 bases each). The CDR3 totals 16 residues. Per germline, CDR1 SNHLY and CDR2 FYNNEI. Trimming took off 4 bases at V and 0 bases at J, with 16 bases between the two ends. DNA of the CDR3: TGTGCCAGCAGTGGTTCCGGGACCCAAAGCTCCTACGAGCAGTACTTC. Translated: CASSGSGTQSSYEQYF.

The chain recombines TRBV7-8 with TRBJ2-7, with D possibly being TRBD2 (6 bases). CDR3 size: 15 residues. Germline values: CDR1 SGHVS, CDR2 FQNEAQ. V gave up 7 bases and J gave up 4 bases, with 20 bases separating them. CDR3 sequence reads: CASTSGSAGFYEQYF. The DNA for the CDR3 is TGTGCCAGCACCTCTGGGTCGGCGGGGTTTTACGAGCAGTACTTC.

V gene TRBV18 combines with J gene TRBJ2-1; 13 nucleotides agree with TRBD2. CDR1 is KGHSH and CDR2 is LQKENI in the germline V gene. This CDR3 region has 15 residues. With V trimmed by 3 bases and J by 8 bases, 4 bases remained unmatched. Here the CDR3 DNA reads TGTGCCAGCTCACCCGGACTAGCGGGAGCAGATGAGCAGTTCTTC. Protein: CASSPGLAGADEQFF.

V and J are TRBV28 and TRBJ2-3; D gene unclear. Germline CDR1 and CDR2: MDHEN and SYDVKM. Trimming stripped 6 bases from V and 4 bases from J, with 17 bases between. CDR3 length: 15 residues. CDR3 nucleotide sequence: TGTGCCAGCAGCAATGAGGCCCCTCGGGCAGATACGCAGTATTTT. Protein product: CASSNEAPRADTQYF. The whole variable domain, remainder taken from reference TRBV28 and TRBJ2-3, is DVKVTQSSRYLVKRTGEKVFLECVQDMDHENMFWYRQDPGLGLRLIYFSYDVKMKEKGDIPEGYSVSREKKERFSLILESASTNQTSMYLCASSNEAPRADTQYFGPGTRLTVL.

The chain is built from TRBV29-1 and TRBJ2-1, with D unresolved. Germline-derived CDR1 and CDR2 are SQVTM and ANQGSEA. This CDR3 contains 14 residues. Between the trimmed V and J ends, which lost 4 bases and 0 bases, there was a span of 10 bases. CDR3 residues: CSVGPVSSYNEQFF. The DNA for the CDR3 is TGCAGCGTTGGGCCTGTTAGCTCCTACAATGAGCAGTTCTTC.

The J gene is TRBJ2-7, the V gene TRBV7-2; D is unresolved. CDR1 is SGHTA and CDR2 is FQGNSA in the germline V gene. V was pared by 0 bases and J by 6 bases, with 12 bases between. The CDR3 is made up of 14 amino acids. CDR3 in amino acids: CASSLAGLLGEQYF. Here the CDR3 DNA reads TGTGCCAGCAGCTTAGCGGGGTTACTGGGCGAGCAGTACTTC.

In this sample, this clone turned up once. The same CDR3 also results from other DNA sequences found in this sample. The chain recombines TRBV5-1 with TRBJ1-1; 10 positions match TRBD1. This CDR3 contains 14 residues. J gave up 5 bases and V 2 bases, and 3 bases lay outside the gene matches. Germline V CDR1 and CDR2: SGHRS, YFSETQ. CDR3 coding DNA: TGCGCCAGCAGCTTAGGACAGGGGGGGACTGAAGCTTTCTTT. Translated: CASSLGQGGTEAFF. The complete variable domain, with remaining parts taken from reference TRBV5-1 and TRBJ1-1, reads KAGVTQTPRYLIKTRGQQVTLSCSPISGHRSVSWYQQTPGQGLQFLFEYFSETQRNKGNFPGRFSGRQFSNSRSEMNVSTLELGDSALYLCASSLGQGGTEAFFGQGTRLTVV.

The chain has TRBV6-1 and TRBJ2-7; TRBD1 matches at 10 bases. V trimming: 6 bases; J trimming: 3 bases; junction bases outside the gene matches: 8. This CDR3 has 15 residues. CDR1 and CDR2 from the germline V gene are MNHNS and SASEGT. CDR3 in DNA: TGTGCCAGCAGCCCGGGACAGGGGATCGGCTACGAGCAGTACTTC. Translation gives CASSPGQGIGYEQYF.

The chain links TRBV28 to TRBJ2-1; TRBD2 agrees at 13 bases. Germline CDR1 MDHEN, CDR2 SYDVKM. This CDR3 is 16 amino acids long. The V segment lost 8 bases and the J segment 4 bases; nucleotides outside the gene matches: 8. The CDR3 DNA sequence: TGTGCCAGCCTTGGACTAGCGGGGGTGGCGTACAATGAGCAGTTCTTC. Translating gives CASLGLAGVAYNEQFF.